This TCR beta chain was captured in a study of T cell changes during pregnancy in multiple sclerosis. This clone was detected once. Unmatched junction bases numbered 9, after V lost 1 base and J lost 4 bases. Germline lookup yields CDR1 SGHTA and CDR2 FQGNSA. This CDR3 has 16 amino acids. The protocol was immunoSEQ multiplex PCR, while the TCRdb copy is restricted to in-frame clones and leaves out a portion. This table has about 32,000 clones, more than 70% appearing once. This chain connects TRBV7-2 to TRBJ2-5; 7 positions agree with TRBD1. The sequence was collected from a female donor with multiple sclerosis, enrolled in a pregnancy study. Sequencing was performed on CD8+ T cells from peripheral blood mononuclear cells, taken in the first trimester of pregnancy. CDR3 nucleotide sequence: TGTGCCAGCAGCTTAGTTGGGCAGGGGGTTGGAGAGACCCAGTACTTC. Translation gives CASSLVGQGVGETQYF.